A selection of T cell receptor beta chains follows, all from one sample in a study of cytomegalovirus exposure and HLA in healthy donors. Profiling relied on immunoSEQ multiplex PCR, and the TCRdb table lists in-frame clones only, not all of them. This sample has some 110,000 clones, with 65% found just once. Sequenced: PBMCs. Source of these receptors: a middle-aged woman in good health and CMV-seropositive. Each CDR3 is given with its conserved first and last residue.

V: TRBV4-2
J: TRBJ1-1
length: 15
CDR3: CASSQDRQVGTEAFF

V: TRBV7-9
J: TRBJ2-3
length: 15
CDR3: CASSLVGQNTDTQYF

V: TRBV7-9
J: TRBJ2-3
length: 13
CDR3: CASSSPPGDTQYF

V: TRBV4-1
J: TRBJ2-7
length: 14
CDR3: CASSHPRGNYEQYF

V: TRBV4-1
J: TRBJ1-1
length: 14
CDR3: CASSLGQLNTEAFF

V: TRBV11-1
J: TRBJ1-1
length: 13
CDR3: CASRRRTGAEAFF

V: TRBV11-2
J: TRBJ1-2
length: 15
CDR3: CASSNHQGINYGYTF

V: TRBV7-9
J: TRBJ1-2
length: 14
CDR3: CASSSNSGGYGYTF

V: TRBV2
J: TRBJ2-4
length: 16
CDR3: CASTRLADRAKNIQYF

V: TRBV7-2
J: TRBJ2-1
length: 15
CDR3: CASSPSSHRGPQQFF

V: TRBV12-2
J: TRBJ2-1
length: 17
CDR3: CASRLEISGGPYNEQFF

V: TRBV2
J: TRBJ2-3
length: 15
CDR3: CASRSTGYSTDTQYF

V: TRBV5-1
J: TRBJ2-7
length: 18
CDR3: CASSPQGSLRGSSYEQYF

V: TRBV7-2
J: TRBJ2-6
length: 18
CDR3: CASSRQGARVFGANVLTF